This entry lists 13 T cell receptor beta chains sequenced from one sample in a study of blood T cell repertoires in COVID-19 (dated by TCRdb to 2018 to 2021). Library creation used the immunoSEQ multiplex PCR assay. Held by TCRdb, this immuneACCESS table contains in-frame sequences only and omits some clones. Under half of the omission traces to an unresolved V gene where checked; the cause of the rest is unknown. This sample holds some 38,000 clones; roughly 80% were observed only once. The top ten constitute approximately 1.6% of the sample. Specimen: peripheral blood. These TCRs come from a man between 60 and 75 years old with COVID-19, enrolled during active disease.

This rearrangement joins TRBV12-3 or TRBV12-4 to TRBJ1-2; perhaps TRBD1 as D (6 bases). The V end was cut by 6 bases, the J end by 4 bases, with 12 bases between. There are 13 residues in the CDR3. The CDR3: CASSRDTFYGYTF. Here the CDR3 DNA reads TGTGCCAGCAGCCGGGACACATTCTATGGCTACACCTTC.

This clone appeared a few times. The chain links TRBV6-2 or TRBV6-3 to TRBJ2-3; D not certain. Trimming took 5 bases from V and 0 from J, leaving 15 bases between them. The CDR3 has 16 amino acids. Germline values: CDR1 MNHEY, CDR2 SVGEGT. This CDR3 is CASSPRQVTSTDTQYF. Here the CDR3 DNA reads TGTGCCAGCAGTCCACGTCAGGTTACTAGCACAGATACGCAGTATTTT.

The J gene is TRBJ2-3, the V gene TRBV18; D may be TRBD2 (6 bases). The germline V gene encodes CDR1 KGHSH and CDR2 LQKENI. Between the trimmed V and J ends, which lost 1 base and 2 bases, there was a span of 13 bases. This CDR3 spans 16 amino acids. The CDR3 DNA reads TGTGCCAGCTCACCACTCTCCGGGGGAGCCACAGATACGCAGTATTTT. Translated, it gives CASSPLSGGATDTQYF.

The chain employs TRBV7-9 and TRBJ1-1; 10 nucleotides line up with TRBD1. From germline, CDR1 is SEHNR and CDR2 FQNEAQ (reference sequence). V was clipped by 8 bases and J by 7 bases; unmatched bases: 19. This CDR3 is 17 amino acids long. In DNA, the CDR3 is TGTGCCAGCCCAGACCGAGCCGGGACAGGGGAGCTGAGTGAAGCTTTCTTT. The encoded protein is CASPDRAGTGELSEAFF.

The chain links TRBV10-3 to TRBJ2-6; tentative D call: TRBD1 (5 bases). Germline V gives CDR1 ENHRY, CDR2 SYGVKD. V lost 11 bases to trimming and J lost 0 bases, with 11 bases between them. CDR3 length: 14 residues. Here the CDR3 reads CASREVSGANVLTF. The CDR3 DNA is TGTGCCTCCAGGGAAGTCTCTGGGGCCAACGTCCTGACTTTC.

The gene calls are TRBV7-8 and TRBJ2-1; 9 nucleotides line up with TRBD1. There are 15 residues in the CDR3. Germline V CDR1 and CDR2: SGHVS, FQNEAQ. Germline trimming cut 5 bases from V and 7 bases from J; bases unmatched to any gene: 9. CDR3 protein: CASSPPGQGGNEQFF. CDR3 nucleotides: TGTGCCAGCAGCCCTCCGGGACAGGGAGGAAATGAGCAGTTCTTC.

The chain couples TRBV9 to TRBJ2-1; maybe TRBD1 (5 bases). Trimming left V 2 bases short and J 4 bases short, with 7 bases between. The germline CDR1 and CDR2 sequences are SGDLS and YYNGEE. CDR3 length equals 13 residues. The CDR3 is CASSVHRYNEQFF. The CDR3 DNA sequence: TGTGCCAGCAGCGTTCACAGGTACAATGAGCAGTTCTTC. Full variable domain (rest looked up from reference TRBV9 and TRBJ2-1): DSGVTQTPKHLITATGQRVTLRCSPRSGDLSVYWYQQSLDQGLQFLIQYYNGEERAKGNILERFSAQQFPDLHSELNLSSLELGDSALYFCASSVHRYNEQFFGPGTRLTVL.

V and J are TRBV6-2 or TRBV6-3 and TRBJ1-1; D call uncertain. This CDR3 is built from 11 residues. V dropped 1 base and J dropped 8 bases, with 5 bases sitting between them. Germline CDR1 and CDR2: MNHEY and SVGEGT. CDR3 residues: CASSYFYEAFF. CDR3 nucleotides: TGTGCCAGCAGTTACTTCTACGAAGCTTTCTTT.

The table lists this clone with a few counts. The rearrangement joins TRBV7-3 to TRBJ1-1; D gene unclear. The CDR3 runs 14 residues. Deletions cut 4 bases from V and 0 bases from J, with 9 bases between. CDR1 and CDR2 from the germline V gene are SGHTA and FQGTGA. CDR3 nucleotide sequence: TGTGCCAGCAGCTCGTCAGGCTTGAACACTGAAGCTTTCTTT. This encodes CASSSSGLNTEAFF.

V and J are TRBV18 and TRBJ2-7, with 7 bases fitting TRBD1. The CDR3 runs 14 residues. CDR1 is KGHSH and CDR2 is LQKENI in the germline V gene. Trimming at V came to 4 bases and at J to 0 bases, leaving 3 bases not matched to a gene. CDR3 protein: CASSRWDSSYEQYF. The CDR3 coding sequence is TGTGCCAGCTCACGATGGGACAGCTCCTACGAGCAGTACTTC.

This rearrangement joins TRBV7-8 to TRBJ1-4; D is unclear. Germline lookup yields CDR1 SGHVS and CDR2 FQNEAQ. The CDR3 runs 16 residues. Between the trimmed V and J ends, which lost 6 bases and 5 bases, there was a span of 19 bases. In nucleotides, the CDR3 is TGTGCCAGCAGGTTTACTGCGGCGGCGGAGAATGAAAAACTGTTTTTT. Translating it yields CASRFTAAAENEKLFF.

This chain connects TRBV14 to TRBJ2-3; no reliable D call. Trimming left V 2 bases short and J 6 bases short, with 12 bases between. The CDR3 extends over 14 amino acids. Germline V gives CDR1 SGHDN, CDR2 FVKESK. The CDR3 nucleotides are TGTGCCAGCAGCCAACAGATCAGCGTGGATACGCAGTATTTT. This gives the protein CASSQQISVDTQYF.

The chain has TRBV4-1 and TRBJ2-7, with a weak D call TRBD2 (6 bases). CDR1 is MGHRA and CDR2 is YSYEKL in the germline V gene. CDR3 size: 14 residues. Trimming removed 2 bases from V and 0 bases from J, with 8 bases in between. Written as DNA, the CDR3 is TGCGCCAGCAGCCAAAAGGGAGGCTCCTACGAGCAGTACTTC. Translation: CASSQKGGSYEQYF.